This TCR beta chain was retrieved from a study of cytomegalovirus exposure and HLA in healthy donors. The study's findings and limits: A later examination showed that TCR association rates differed by HLA locus, with DRB1 most and HLA-C fewest. Prior analysis indicated that the majority of TCR beta V segments exhibited productivity approximately 87% or approximately 30% of the time. According to a later analysis, most TCR beta chains associated with CMV appeared HLA-restricted. In all likelihood, a cluster of highly shared sequence variants was a sequencing artifact.

Germline CDR1 is DFQATT and CDR2 is SNEGSKA (reference sequence). Trimming removed 7 bases at V and 4 bases at J, with 10 bases between. The CDR3 is 11 amino acids. The study ran its PCR with 60 Vbeta and 13 Jbeta primers. Generated by immunoSEQ multiplex PCR, the TCRdb table keeps only in-frame clones and is missing some. The data hold about 180,000 clones, with 79% observed a single time. Of note for this clone: The antigen remains unidentified.

This clonotype was obtained from a woman aged 40 to 55 in good health and CMV-seronegative. The specimen sequenced was PBMCs. The chain joins TRBV20-1 to TRBJ1-1; a possible D gene is TRBD1 (6 bases). This CDR3 reads CSVTGSTEAFF. Written as DNA, the CDR3 is TGCAGTGTTACAGGGAGCACTGAAGCTTTCTTT.